This T cell receptor (beta chain) is drawn from a study of T cell repertoires in cytomegalovirus infection. Study details: It can be stated that public TCR beta signatures indicated CMV infection as well as a matching HLA type.

Germline CDR1 reads SGHAT; CDR2 reads FQNNGV. Trimming removed 0 bases from V and 5 bases from J; junction bases left unmatched: 6. This CDR3 region has 15 residues. Findings of the study overall: Summed frequency of public TCR beta families distinguished CMV carriers with the relevant HLA. CMV-specific HLA-C-restricted TCR beta clonotypes dominated the ex vivo response.

TCRdb reanalysed the reads using MiXCR and keeps one entry per CDR3 protein. Of fewer than 550,000 distinct CDR3 sequences listed, about 26% are singletons. This clonotype was seen many times. Its antigen is not known. The sample taken for sequencing was PBMCs. This sequence was found in a human donor in good health (CMV status not recorded). Some clones in this sample may be carry-over from other donors' samples. The chain is built from TRBV11-2 and TRBJ2-5; 7 nucleotides line up with TRBD1. CDR3 protein: CASSLDRGYGETQYF. The DNA for the CDR3 is TGTGCCAGCAGCTTAGACAGGGGGTATGGGGAGACCCAGTACTTC.